A single sample gave rise to the 26 T cell receptor beta chains below, sequenced in a study of early T cells in non-severe SARS-CoV-2 infection. TCRdb recomputed calls from the 5' RACE reads with MiXCR, one row per CDR3 protein. The sample has some 85,000 distinct CDR3 sequences, roughly 13% seen once; the top ten hold about 1.5%. Sequenced sample: whole blood. These receptors were taken from an adult who was a healthcare worker with PCR-confirmed SARS-CoV-2 infection or an uninfected control (not recorded which).

There are many counts of this clonotype. The chain recombines TRBV11-3 with TRBJ2-1, with TRBD2 identical over 10 bases. Germline-derived CDR1 and CDR2 are SGHNT and YENEEA. V gave up 1 base and J gave up 5 bases; unmatched junction bases: 8. This CDR3 has 17 amino acids. CDR3 loop: CASSLGAIAGGNNEQFF. The CDR3 region has the DNA TGTGCCAGCAGCTTAGGGGCCATAGCGGGGGGAAACAATGAGCAGTTCTTC.

This clonotype was seen a few times. J is TRBJ2-3 and V is TRBV29-1, with D perhaps TRBD2 (5 bases). Germline loops: CDR1 SQVTM, CDR2 ANQGSEA. This CDR3 has 15 amino acids. Trimming left V 1 base short and J 2 bases short, with 13 bases between. The CDR3: CSVEGAADYTDTQYF. CDR3 sequence (DNA): TGCAGCGTTGAAGGGGCGGCAGACTACACAGATACGCAGTATTTT.

This clonotype turned up a few times. V and J are TRBV9 and TRBJ1-5; no clear D. Trimming removed 0 bases at V and 2 bases at J, with 9 bases between. The CDR3 extends over 15 amino acids. The germline gives CDR1 SGDLS, CDR2 YYNGEE. The CDR3 loop reads CASSVGEGGNQPQHF. The DNA of the CDR3 is TGTGCCAGCAGCGTAGGGGAGGGTGGCAATCAGCCCCAGCATTTT. The whole variable domain, filled in from reference TRBV9 and TRBJ1-5, reads DSGVTQTPKHLITATGQRVTLRCSPRSGDLSVYWYQQSLDQGLQFLIQYYNGEERAKGNILERFSAQQFPDLHSELNLSSLELGDSALYFCASSVGEGGNQPQHFGDGTRLSIL.

V gene TRBV12-3 or TRBV12-4 combines with J gene TRBJ2-4; 7 positions match TRBD2. CDR3 length: 15 amino acids. The junction had 6 bases not matched to a gene; V was cut back by 7 bases and J by 0 bases. The CDR3 bases are TGTGCCAGCACCCCGGGAGGCCTAGCCAAAAACATTCAGTACTTC. Translation: CASTPGGLAKNIQYF.

V usage is TRBV6-2 or TRBV6-3 and J usage is TRBJ2-1; no clear D gene. Germline CDR1 MNHEY, CDR2 SVGEGT. This CDR3 comprises 15 residues. V was trimmed by 1 base and J by 6 bases, leaving 13 bases between them. CDR3 region: CASSYWVARGNEQFF. The CDR3 DNA reads TGTGCCAGCAGTTACTGGGTAGCCCGTGGCAATGAGCAGTTCTTC.

This clonotype has at least ten counts. V usage is TRBV7-6 and J usage is TRBJ1-1, with TRBD1 as a possible D gene (5 bases). The CDR3 spans 14 residues. Trimming removed 5 bases at V and 6 bases at J, with 16 bases between. Germline loops: CDR1 SGHVS, CDR2 FNYEAQ. CDR3 sequence: CASSPEMTEAEAFF. The CDR3 region has the DNA TGTGCCAGCAGCCCCGAAATGACAGAAGCTGAAGCTTTCTTT.

On this clonotype itself: At one of its ends the junction is not consistent with the germline gene, which may arise from a read error. This chain connects TRBV11-3 to TRBJ1-1, with a weak D call TRBD1 (5 bases). The germline V gene encodes CDR1 SGHNT and CDR2 YENEEA. The CDR3 consists of 12 residues. Written as DNA, the CDR3 is TGTGTCAGCAGCCTGGGACCAGCGGAAGCTTTCTTT. It specifies CVSSLGPAEAFF.

This clonotype appeared many times. The chain couples TRBV6-2 or TRBV6-3 to TRBJ2-1; 8 bases agree with TRBD2. Germline CDR1 is MNHEY and CDR2 is SVGEGT. V shed 6 bases, J shed 7 bases, and the junction held 2 bases outside the gene matches. The CDR3 loop spans 12 amino acids. The CDR3 loop reads CASSRGGNEQFF. DNA of the CDR3: TGTGCCAGCAGCCGCGGGGGGAATGAGCAGTTCTTC.

This clonotype has ten or more counts. The chain links TRBV5-1 to TRBJ1-1; D possibly corresponds to TRBD1 (6 bases). Between the trimmed V and J ends, which lost 1 base and 2 bases, there was a span of 15 bases. The germline CDR1 and CDR2 sequences are SGHRS and YFSETQ. The CDR3 consists of 16 residues. CDR3 amino acids: CASSLPGDNLNTEAFF. The CDR3 DNA is TGCGCCAGCAGCTTGCCCGGGGACAACTTAAACACTGAAGCTTTCTTT.

This clonotype showed up just a few times. The rearrangement links TRBV7-8 to TRBJ2-1; 8 bases agree with TRBD2. Unmatched junction bases numbered 7, after V lost 9 bases and J lost 6 bases. CDR3 size: 13 residues. Looked up from germline, CDR1 is SGHVS and CDR2 is FQNEAQ. The CDR3 loop is CASGAGGPNEQFF. DNA of the CDR3: TGTGCCAGTGGGGCGGGGGGCCCCAATGAGCAGTTCTTC. The full variable domain, with the rest looked up from reference TRBV7-8 and TRBJ2-1, is GAGVSQSPRYKVAKRGQDVALRCDPISGHVSLFWYQQALGQGPEFLTYFQNEAQLDKSGLPSDRFFAERPEGSVSTLKIQRTQQEDSAVYLCASGAGGPNEQFFGPGTRLTVL.

In this sample, this clonotype turned up a few times. The chain carries TRBV27 and TRBJ2-5; TRBD2 agrees at 11 bases. V was pared by 6 bases and J by 5 bases, with 14 bases of the junction left unmatched. Germline lookup yields CDR1 MNHEY and CDR2 SMNVEV (reference sequence). This CDR3 has 17 amino acids. The CDR3 protein is CASSPAPLAGEYETQYF. CDR3 sequence (DNA): TGTGCCAGCAGCCCCGCCCCACTAGCGGGGGAGTACGAGACCCAGTACTTC.

This clonotype showed up many times. The V and J genes are TRBV20-1 and TRBJ1-2; 7 bases are a match to TRBD1. The germline gives CDR1 DFQATT, CDR2 SNEGSKA (reference sequence). The CDR3 has 14 amino acids. Trimming at V came to 4 bases and at J to 5 bases, leaving 10 bases not matched to a gene. In nucleotides, the CDR3 is TGCAGTGCTACTTACGGGACAGTTACGTATGGCTACACCTTC. This translates into CSATYGTVTYGYTF.

The chain is built from TRBV7-2 and TRBJ2-7, with D unclear. Germline assignment: CDR1 SGHTA and CDR2 FQGNSA. CDR3 length: 15 residues. V was trimmed by 6 bases and J by 1 base, leaving 16 bases between them. CDR3 nucleotides: TGTGCCAGCAGTCAAGGACCCATCGGGTCCTACGAGCAGTACTTC. This encodes CASSQGPIGSYEQYF.

The V and J genes are TRBV12-3 or TRBV12-4 and TRBJ2-2; 11 nucleotides agree with TRBD1. V dropped 4 bases and J dropped 6; count of bases not matched to a gene: 1. The CDR3 totals 14 residues. The CDR3 reads CASSWTGGPGELFF. The CDR3 DNA reads as TGTGCCAGCAGTTGGACAGGGGGCCCCGGGGAGCTGTTTTTT.

There are many counts of this clonotype. This chain joins TRBV19 and TRBJ2-4; D not resolved. V gave up 6 bases and J gave up 4 bases, with 10 bases separating them. The CDR3 sequence is 13 residues long. Germline V gene lookup returns CDR1 LNHDA and CDR2 SQIVND (reference sequence). The CDR3 DNA is TGTGCCAGTAGAGAAGGGCCTAAAAACATTCAGTACTTC. Encoded protein: CASREGPKNIQYF.

The table lists this clonotype with a few counts. This chain uses TRBV12-3 or TRBV12-4 with TRBJ2-3, with TRBD1 identical over 9 bases. V lost 6 bases to trimming and J lost 3 bases; unmatched junction nucleotides: 13. CDR3 length: 17 residues. The CDR3 reads CASRAKRTGAGTDTQYF. In DNA, the CDR3 is TGTGCCAGCAGGGCAAAGCGGACAGGGGCGGGAACAGATACGCAGTATTTT.

This clonotype appeared a few times. The chain joins TRBV29-1 to TRBJ1-2; D is perhaps TRBD1 (6 bases). CDR1 is SQVTM, CDR2 ANQGSEA, per germline. The CDR3 is 11 residues long. Trimming pared 7 bases from V and 8 bases from J, leaving 14 bases between. CDR3: CSGTGRGGYTF. DNA of the CDR3: TGCAGCGGTACAGGGAGGGGCGGCTACACCTTC.

About this clonotype itself: This may arise from a read error, as a much more abundant clone is one base away. The chain joins TRBV6-5 to TRBJ1-2; no clear D gene. V lost 3 bases to trimming and J lost 6 bases, with 11 bases between them. The germline V gene has CDR1 MNHEY and CDR2 SVGAGI. The CDR3 loop spans 13 amino acids. CDR3 loop: CASSYGDGHGYTF. In nucleotides, the CDR3 is TGTGCCAGCAGTTATGGGGATGGGCATGGCTACACCTTC.

The V call is TRBV5-1, the J call TRBJ1-1; TRBD1 is a possible D gene (6 bases). This CDR3 has 14 residues. CDR1 and CDR2 (germline): SGHRS, YFSETQ. V dropped 5 bases and J dropped 6 bases, with 17 bases sitting between them. This chain's CDR3 is CASRENRDEPEAFF. For the CDR3, the DNA is TGCGCCAGCAGGGAAAACAGGGACGAACCTGAAGCTTTCTTT.

This clonotype was seen ten or more times. This rearrangement joins TRBV29-1 to TRBJ1-2, with 7 bases matching TRBD1. V lost 5 bases and J lost 8; bases outside the gene matches: 5. Looked up from germline, CDR1 is SQVTM and CDR2 is ANQGSEA. The CDR3 length is 11 residues. The CDR3 sequence: CSVMTGRGYTF. CDR3 coding DNA: TGCAGCGTTATGACAGGGCGGGGCTACACCTTC. Looking up the rest from reference TRBV29-1 and TRBJ1-2 gives the full variable domain: SAVISQKPSRDICQRGTSLTIQCQVDSQVTMMFWYRQQPGQSLTLIATANQGSEATYESGFVIDKFPISRPNLTFSTLTVSNMSPEDSSIYLCSVMTGRGYTFGSGTRLTVV.

This clonotype occurred once. In DNA, the CDR3 is TGTGCCAGCAGCGGACGGATCAATGAAAAACTGTTTTTT. Its translation is CASSGRINEKLFF. This rearrangement joins TRBV6-1 to TRBJ1-4, with D hard to call. Trimming pared 6 bases from V and 5 bases from J, leaving 10 bases between. This CDR3 contains 13 residues. In germline, CDR1 is MNHNS, CDR2 SASEGT.

At least ten counts were recorded for this clonotype. The CDR3, as DNA: TGCAGTGCTTTGCCGGGACAGAGGACCAATGAGCAGTTCTTC. Amino acids: CSALPGQRTNEQFF. V is TRBV20-1 and J is TRBJ2-1, with 7 bases identical to TRBD1. The germline V gene encodes CDR1 DFQATT and CDR2 SNEGSKA (reference sequence). CDR3 length: 14 residues. Trimming at V came to 5 bases and at J to 6 bases, leaving 10 bases not matched to a gene.

Many counts were recorded for this clonotype. V is TRBV6-5 and J is TRBJ2-1; TRBD1 aligns across 8 bases. CDR3 length: 15 amino acids. V was clipped by 6 bases and J by 4 bases; unmatched bases: 8. Germline CDR1 and CDR2: MNHEY and SVGAGI. Here the CDR3 DNA reads TGTGCCAGCAGGAGACCCGGGACAGGTTACAATGAGCAGTTCTTC. Its protein product is CASRRPGTGYNEQFF.

The chain couples TRBV11-2 to TRBJ2-7, with D perhaps being TRBD1 or TRBD2 (7 bases each). The CDR3 has 17 residues. The germline V gene encodes CDR1 SGHAT and CDR2 FQNNGV. Trimming took 4 bases from V and 4 from J, leaving 23 bases between them. CDR3 residues: CASSSLRQGGSSYEQYF. DNA of the CDR3: TGTGCCAGCAGCTCACTCCGACAGGGAGGGTCCTCGTACGAGCAGTACTTC. Looking up the rest from reference TRBV11-2 and TRBJ2-7 gives the full variable domain: EAGVAQSPRYKIIEKRQSVAFWCNPISGHATLYWYQQILGQGPKLLIQFQNNGVVDDSQLPKDRFSAERLKGVDSTLKIQPAKLEDSAVYLCASSSLRQGGSSYEQYFGPGTRLTVT.

The sample holds many counts of this clonotype. J is TRBJ1-3 and V is TRBV24-1, with no clear D. V lost 4 bases and J lost 2, with 11 bases in between. In germline, CDR1 is KGHDR, CDR2 SFDVKD. CDR3 length: 15 residues. DNA of the CDR3: TGTGCCACCAGTGAGCAGGCCCTTGCTGGAAACACCATATATTTT. Protein: CATSEQALAGNTIYF.

In this sample, this clonotype turned up a few times. The V call is TRBV29-1, the J call TRBJ1-1; no clear D. Germline values: CDR1 SQVTM, CDR2 ANQGSEA. The CDR3 spans 13 residues. V dropped 4 bases and J dropped 0 bases, with 9 bases sitting between them. The CDR3 is CSVGSVLNTEAFF. In nucleotides, the CDR3 is TGCAGCGTTGGGTCAGTCTTGAACACTGAAGCTTTCTTT.